The clone carrying this T cell receptor beta chain was counted only a few times. Trimming stripped 3 bases from V and 4 bases from J, with 9 bases between. The CDR3 length is 13 residues. In germline, CDR1 is SNHLY, CDR2 FYNNEI. Per the original data handling: Reference gene primers were amplified, and this amplification served to estimate nucleated cell counts. Method: immunoSEQ multiplex PCR; TCRdb's copy keeps in-frame clones and lacks some. V, J and clone size derive from that table, while D and trimming were established from the DNA sequence. This sample has roughly 410,000 clones, with roughly 90% found just once. This specimen belongs to a study of blood T cell repertoires in COVID-19. Study details: Samples representing acute and convalescent COVID-19 were sourced from the United States, Italy and Spain. T cells, B-cell-depleted T cells, or PBMCs provided the cDNA or gDNA that served as material.

The clonotype was recovered from a man aged 40-49 years with acute or convalescent COVID-19. The rearrangement uses TRBV2 and TRBJ1-2; D is uncertain. Sequenced sample: peripheral blood. CDR3 region: CASSELVGYGYTF. The CDR3 bases are TGTGCCAGCAGTGAGTTGGTCGGCTATGGCTACACCTTC.